What follows are 2 T cell receptor beta chains derived from one specimen sequenced in a study of blood T cell repertoires in COVID-19. Some clones are missing from TCRdb's copy, which holds only in-frame ones; the method was immunoSEQ multiplex PCR. Found here are over 120,000 clones, 85% to 90% of them singletons; the top ten hold 8.6%. Sequencing used peripheral blood. The receptors stem from a woman in her fifties or sixties with active or convalescent COVID-19.

This chain connects TRBV28 to TRBJ1-6, with D maybe TRBD1 (5 bases). Germline CDR1 reads MDHEN; CDR2 reads SYDVKM. Trimming removed 6 bases at V and 7 bases at J, with 16 bases between. The CDR3 has 15 amino acids. CDR3: CASREGTRGNSPLHF. CDR3 bases: TGTGCCAGCAGAGAGGGGACTAGGGGAAATTCACCCCTCCACTTT.

The CDR3 loop is CASSLARGEFNGYTF. The CDR3 region has the DNA TGTGCCAGCAGCTTAGCGCGGGGGGAATTCAATGGCTACACCTTC. The V gene is TRBV7-9, the J gene TRBJ1-2; TRBD1 is a possible D gene (5 bases). Germline values: CDR1 SEHNR, CDR2 FQNEAQ (reference sequence). CDR3 length: 15 residues. V lost 0 bases and J 6 bases, leaving 14 bases between the germline ends.